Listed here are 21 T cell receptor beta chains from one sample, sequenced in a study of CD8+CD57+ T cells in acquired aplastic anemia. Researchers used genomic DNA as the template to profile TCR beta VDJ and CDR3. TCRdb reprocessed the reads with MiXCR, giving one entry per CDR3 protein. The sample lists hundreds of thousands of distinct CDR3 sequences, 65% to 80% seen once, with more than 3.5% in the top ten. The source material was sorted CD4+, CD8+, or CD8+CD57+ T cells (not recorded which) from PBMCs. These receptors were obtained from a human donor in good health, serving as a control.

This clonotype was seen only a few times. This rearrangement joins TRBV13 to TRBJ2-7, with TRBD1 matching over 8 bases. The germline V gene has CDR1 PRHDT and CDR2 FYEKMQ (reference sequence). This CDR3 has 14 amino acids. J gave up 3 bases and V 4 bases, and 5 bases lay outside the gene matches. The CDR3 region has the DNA TGTGCCAGCAGCTATGGGACAGGAGACTACGAGCAGTACTTC. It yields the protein CASSYGTGDYEQYF.

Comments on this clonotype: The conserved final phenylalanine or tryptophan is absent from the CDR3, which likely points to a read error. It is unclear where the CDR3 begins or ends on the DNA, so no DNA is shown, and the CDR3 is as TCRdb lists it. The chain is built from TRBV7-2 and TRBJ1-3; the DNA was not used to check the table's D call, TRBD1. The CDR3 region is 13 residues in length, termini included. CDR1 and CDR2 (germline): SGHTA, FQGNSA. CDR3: CASSLEARLNTEA.

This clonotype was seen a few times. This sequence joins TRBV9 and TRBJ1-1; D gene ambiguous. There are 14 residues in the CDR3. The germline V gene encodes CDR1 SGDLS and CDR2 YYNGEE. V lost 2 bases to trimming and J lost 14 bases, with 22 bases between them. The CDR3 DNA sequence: TGTGCCAGCAGCGTGGCGAGCGACTCCTACGAGCAGTTCTTT. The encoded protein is CASSVASDSYEQFF.

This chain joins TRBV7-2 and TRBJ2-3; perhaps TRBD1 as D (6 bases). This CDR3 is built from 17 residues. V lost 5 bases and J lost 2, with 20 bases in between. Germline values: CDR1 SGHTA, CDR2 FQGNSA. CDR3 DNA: TGTGCCAGCAGCCACCTCAATCCGGGACACCTCACAGATACGCAGTATTTT. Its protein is CASSHLNPGHLTDTQYF.

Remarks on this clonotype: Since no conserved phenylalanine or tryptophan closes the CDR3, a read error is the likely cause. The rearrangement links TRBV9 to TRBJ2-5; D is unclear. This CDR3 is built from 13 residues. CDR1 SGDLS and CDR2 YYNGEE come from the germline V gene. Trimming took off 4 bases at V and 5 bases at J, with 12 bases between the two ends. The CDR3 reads CASSLLTYETQYV. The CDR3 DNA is TGTGCCAGCAGCTTACTGACCTACGAGACCCAGTACGTC.

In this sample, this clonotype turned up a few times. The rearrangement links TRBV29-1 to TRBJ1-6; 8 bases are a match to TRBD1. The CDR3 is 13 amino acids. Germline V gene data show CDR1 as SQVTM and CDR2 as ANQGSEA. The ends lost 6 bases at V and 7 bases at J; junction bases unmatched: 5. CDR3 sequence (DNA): TGCAGCGTGGAGGACAGGGACAATTCACCCCTCCACTTT. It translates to CSVEDRDNSPLHF. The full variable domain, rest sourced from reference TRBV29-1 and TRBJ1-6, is SAVISQKPSRDICQRGTSLTIQCQVDSQVTMMFWYRQQPGQSLTLIATANQGSEATYESGFVIDKFPISRPNLTFSTLTVSNMSPEDSSIYLCSVEDRDNSPLHFGNGTRLTVT.

CDR3 amino acids: CASSFETTSAYTF. Here the CDR3 DNA reads TGTGCCAGCAGCTTTGAGACGACAAGTGCCTACACCTTC. The V and J genes are TRBV7-3 and TRBJ1-2; D remains unclear. With 3 bases removed from V and 10 bases from J, the gap between germline ends came to 15 bases. CDR3 length equals 13 residues. Germline lookup yields CDR1 SGHTA and CDR2 FQGTGA.

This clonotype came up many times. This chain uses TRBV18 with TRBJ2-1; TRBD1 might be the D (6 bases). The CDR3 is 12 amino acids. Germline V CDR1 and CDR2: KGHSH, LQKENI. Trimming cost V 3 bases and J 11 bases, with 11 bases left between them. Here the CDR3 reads CASSPLGTKQFF. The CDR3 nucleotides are TGTGCCAGCTCACCTTTAGGGACAAAGCAGTTCTTC. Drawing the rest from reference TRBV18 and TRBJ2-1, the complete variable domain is NAGVMQNPRHLVRRRGQEARLRCSPMKGHSHVYWYRQLPEEGLKFMVYLQKENIIDESGMPKERFSAEFPKEGPSILRIQQVVRGDSAAYFCASSPLGTKQFFGPGTRLTVL.

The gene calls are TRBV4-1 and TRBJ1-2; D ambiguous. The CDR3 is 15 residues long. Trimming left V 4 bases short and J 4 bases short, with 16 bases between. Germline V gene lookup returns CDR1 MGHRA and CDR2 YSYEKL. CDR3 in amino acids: CASSPVGGSSYGYTF. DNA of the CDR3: TGCGCCAGCAGCCCAGTTGGAGGGTCGAGCTATGGCTACACCTTC.

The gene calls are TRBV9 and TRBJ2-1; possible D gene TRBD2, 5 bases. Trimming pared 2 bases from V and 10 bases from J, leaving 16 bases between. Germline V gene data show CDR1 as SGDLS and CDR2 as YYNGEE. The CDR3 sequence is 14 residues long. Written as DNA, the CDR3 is TGTGCCAGCAGCGTGTGCGCACTAGGCATCGAGCAGTTCTTC. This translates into CASSVCALGIEQFF.

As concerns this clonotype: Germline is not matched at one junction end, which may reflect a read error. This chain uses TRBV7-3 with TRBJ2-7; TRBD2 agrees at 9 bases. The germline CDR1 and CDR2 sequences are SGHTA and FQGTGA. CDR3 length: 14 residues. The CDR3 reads CASSLGAGGNTDTF. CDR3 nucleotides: TGTGCCAGCAGCTTAGGCGCGGGGGGGAACACAGATACGTTC.

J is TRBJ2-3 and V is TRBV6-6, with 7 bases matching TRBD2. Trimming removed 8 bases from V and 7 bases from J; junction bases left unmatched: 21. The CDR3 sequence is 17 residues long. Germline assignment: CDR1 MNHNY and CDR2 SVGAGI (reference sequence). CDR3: CASPRDRSGDLRHTQYF. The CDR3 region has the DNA TGTGCCAGCCCTAGAGATAGAAGCGGGGACCTACGTCATACGCAGTATTTT.

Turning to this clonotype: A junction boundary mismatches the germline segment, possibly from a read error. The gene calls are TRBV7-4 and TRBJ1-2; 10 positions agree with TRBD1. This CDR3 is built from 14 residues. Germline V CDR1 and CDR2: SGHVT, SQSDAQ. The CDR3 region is CASSSRQGALDEQF. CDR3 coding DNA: TGTGCCAGCAGCTCCAGACAGGGGGCGCTGGATGAGCAGTTC.

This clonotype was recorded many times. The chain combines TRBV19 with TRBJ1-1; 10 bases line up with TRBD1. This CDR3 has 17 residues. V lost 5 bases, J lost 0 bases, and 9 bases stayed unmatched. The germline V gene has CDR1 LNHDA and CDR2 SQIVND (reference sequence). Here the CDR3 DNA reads TGTGCCAGTAGTTTCCCGGGACAGGGGAGGTTGAACACTGAAGCTTTCTTT. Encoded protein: CASSFPGQGRLNTEAFF.

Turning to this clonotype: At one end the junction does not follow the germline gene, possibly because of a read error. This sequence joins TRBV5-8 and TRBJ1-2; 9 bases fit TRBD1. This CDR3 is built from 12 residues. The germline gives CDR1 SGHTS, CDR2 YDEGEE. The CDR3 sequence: CASSTDRGGYIF. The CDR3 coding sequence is TGTGCCAGCAGCACGGACAGGGGCGGCTACATCTTC.

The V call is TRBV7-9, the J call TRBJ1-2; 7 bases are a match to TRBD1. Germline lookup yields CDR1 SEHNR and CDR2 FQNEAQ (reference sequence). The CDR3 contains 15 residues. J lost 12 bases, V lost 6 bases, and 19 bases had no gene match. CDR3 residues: CASSREGALQHQHTF. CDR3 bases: TGTGCCAGCAGTCGAGAGGGGGCCCTACAGCACCAGCACACCTTC.

This chain's CDR3 is CASSVVPGQVAVTQYF. The CDR3 DNA follows: TGTGCCAGCAGCGTAGTGCCCGGGCAGGTAGCAGTCACGCAGTATTTT. This chain links TRBV7-3 with TRBJ2-3, with D hard to call. In germline, CDR1 is SGHTA, CDR2 FQGTGA. Trimming pared 5 bases from V and 9 bases from J, leaving 24 bases between. The CDR3 loop spans 16 amino acids.

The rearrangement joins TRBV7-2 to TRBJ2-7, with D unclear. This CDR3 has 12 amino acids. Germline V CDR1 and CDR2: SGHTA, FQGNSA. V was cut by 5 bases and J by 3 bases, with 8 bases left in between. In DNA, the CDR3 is TGTGCCAGCAGCGACGGTAACTACGAGCAGTACTTC. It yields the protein CASSDGNYEQYF. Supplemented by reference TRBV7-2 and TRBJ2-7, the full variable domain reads GAGVSQSPSNKVTEKGKDVELRCDPISGHTALYWYRQSLGQGLEFLIYFQGNSAPDKSGLPSDRFSAERTGGSVSTLTIQRTQQEDSAVYLCASSDGNYEQYFGPGTRLTVT.

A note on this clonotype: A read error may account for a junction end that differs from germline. CDR3 nucleotides: TGCGCCAGCAGTCCAGAACGCGAGCAGTACTTC. This translates into CASSPEREQYF. The V and J genes are TRBV12-3 or TRBV12-4 and TRBJ2-7; unclear D gene. This CDR3 comprises 11 residues.

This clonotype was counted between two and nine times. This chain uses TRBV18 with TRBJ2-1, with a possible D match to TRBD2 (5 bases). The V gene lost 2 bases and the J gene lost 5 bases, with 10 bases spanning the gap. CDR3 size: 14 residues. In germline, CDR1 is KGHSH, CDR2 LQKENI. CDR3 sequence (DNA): TGTGCCAGCTCACCAACTAGAACTGACAATGAGCAGTTCTTC. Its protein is CASSPTRTDNEQFF.

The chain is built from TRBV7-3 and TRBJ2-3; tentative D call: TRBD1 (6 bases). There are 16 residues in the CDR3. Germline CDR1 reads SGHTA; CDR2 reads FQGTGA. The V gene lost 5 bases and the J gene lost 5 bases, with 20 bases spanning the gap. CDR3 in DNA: TGTGCCAGCAGCGCGGAGTGGACAGCTAGACAAGATACGCAGTATTTT. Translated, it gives CASSAEWTARQDTQYF.